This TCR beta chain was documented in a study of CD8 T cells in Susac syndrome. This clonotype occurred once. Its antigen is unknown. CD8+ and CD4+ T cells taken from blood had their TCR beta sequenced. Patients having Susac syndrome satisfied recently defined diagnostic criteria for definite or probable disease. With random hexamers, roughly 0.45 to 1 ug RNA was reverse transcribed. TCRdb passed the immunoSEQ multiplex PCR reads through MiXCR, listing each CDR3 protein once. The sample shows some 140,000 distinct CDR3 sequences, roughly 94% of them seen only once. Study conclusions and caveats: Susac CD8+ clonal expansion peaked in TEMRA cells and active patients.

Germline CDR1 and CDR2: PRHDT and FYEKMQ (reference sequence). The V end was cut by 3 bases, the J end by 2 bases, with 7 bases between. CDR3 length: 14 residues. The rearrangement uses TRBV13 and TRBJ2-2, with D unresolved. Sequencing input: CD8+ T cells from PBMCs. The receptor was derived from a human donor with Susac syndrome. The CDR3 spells CASSLVVNTGELFF. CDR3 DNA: TGTGCCAGCAGCTTGGTTGTCAACACCGGGGAGCTGTTTTTT. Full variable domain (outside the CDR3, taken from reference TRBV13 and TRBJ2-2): AAGVIQSPRHLIKEKRETATLKCYPIPRHDTVYWYQQGPGQDPQFLISFYEKMQSDKGSIPDRFSAQQFSDYHSELNMSSLELGDSALYFCASSLVVNTGELFFGEGSRLTVL.